This entry is about one T cell receptor (beta chain). The data were obtained in a study of blood T cell repertoires in COVID-19. Whole-study context: Samples came from the United States, Italy and Spain, spanning acute and convalescent COVID-19.

V lost 6 bases and J lost 3, with 11 bases in between. The germline CDR1 and CDR2 sequences are SEHNR and FQNEAQ (reference sequence). The CDR3 totals 13 residues. Generated by immunoSEQ multiplex PCR, the TCRdb table keeps only in-frame clones and is missing some. Seen here are around 53,000 clones, about 77% observed once, and the top ten hold about 45%. The rearrangement joins TRBV7-9 to TRBJ1-1, with D unresolved. Source material: peripheral blood. This TCR came from a man aged 65-85 years with active or convalescent COVID-19. CDR3 nucleotide sequence: TGTGCCAGCAGTCCTTCCGTCGACACTGAAGCTTTCTTT. It yields the protein CASSPSVDTEAFF.